Below, 9 T cell receptor beta chains from the same sample are listed, as sequenced in a study of blood T cell repertoires in COVID-19. The method was immunoSEQ multiplex PCR; TCRdb's version includes in-frame clones alone and lacks a portion of them. The sample gives 470,000 or so clones, 75% to 90% of which show up once; more than 3% is in the top ten. Input material: peripheral blood. The source is a human donor in a cohort sampled during active COVID-19.

This clone is a singleton in its sample. The chain is built from TRBV10-3 and TRBJ2-1; TRBD2 matches at 12 bases. Germline assignment: CDR1 ENHRY and CDR2 SYGVKD. The J segment lost 6 bases and the V segment lost 4 bases, leaving 1 base of the junction unmatched. The length of the CDR3 is 14 residues. The CDR3 coding sequence is TGTGCCATCAGTGTACTAGCGGGAGGCAATGAGCAGTTCTTC. It translates to CAISVLAGGNEQFF.

The chain joins TRBV7-8 to TRBJ2-6; unclear D gene. The CDR3 consists of 15 residues. Between the trimmed V and J ends, which lost 1 base and 0 bases, there was a span of 4 bases. Germline V gives CDR1 SGHVS, CDR2 FQNEAQ. The CDR3 nucleotides are TGTGCCAGCAGCTTAGTACACTCTGGGGCCAACGTCCTGACTTTC. Residues: CASSLVHSGANVLTF.

A few counts support this clone. The chain carries TRBV28 and TRBJ1-2; D is ambiguous. The CDR3 is 15 residues long. The V gene lost 6 bases and the J gene lost 2 bases, with 16 bases spanning the gap. Germline V lookup: CDR1 MDHEN, CDR2 SYDVKM. The CDR3 loop reads CASSPLGGENYGYTF. The CDR3 DNA reads as TGTGCCAGCAGCCCTCTCGGCGGCGAAAACTATGGCTACACCTTC.

Remarks on this clone: This same CDR3 is encoded by further DNA sequences in the sample. The rearrangement joins TRBV15 to TRBJ1-4; no definite D call. The CDR3 length is 13 residues. The V end was cut by 0 bases, the J end by 4 bases, with 3 bases between. Germline V gene data show CDR1 as LNHNV and CDR2 as YYDKDF (reference sequence). The DNA for the CDR3 is TGTGCCACCAGCAGAGAACTTAATGAAAAACTGTTTTTT. Protein: CATSRELNEKLFF.

This chain joins TRBV7-2 and TRBJ2-1; D ambiguous. Germline assignment: CDR1 SGHTA and CDR2 FQGNSA. This CDR3 has 16 residues. V gave up 3 bases and J gave up 7 bases, with 19 bases separating them. CDR3 nucleotides: TGTGCCAGCAGCTTTAGTCCGTATACTTTGACAAATGAGCAGTTCTTC. Its translation: CASSFSPYTLTNEQFF.

CDR3 loop: CASTSTSGGQNEQFF. The CDR3 region has the DNA TGCGCCAGCACTTCGACTAGCGGAGGACAGAATGAGCAGTTCTTC. This chain uses TRBV5-1 with TRBJ2-1; 9 bases match TRBD2. The CDR3 extends over 15 amino acids. The V segment lost 6 bases and the J segment 7 bases; nucleotides outside the gene matches: 11. The germline gives CDR1 SGHRS, CDR2 YFSETQ.

As for this clone: Other DNA variants within this sample encode the same CDR3. This rearrangement joins TRBV28 to TRBJ2-1, with 11 bases fitting TRBD2. Trimming removed 6 bases from V and 4 bases from J; junction bases left unmatched: 5. CDR3 length: 15 amino acids. From germline, CDR1 is MDHEN and CDR2 SYDVKM. CDR3 sequence: CASRPGTSGYNEQFF. Here the CDR3 DNA reads TGTGCCAGCAGACCCGGGACTAGCGGTTACAATGAGCAGTTCTTC.

The chain employs TRBV19 and TRBJ2-3; 8 bases line up with TRBD2. V trimming: 8 bases; J trimming: 6 bases; junction bases outside the gene matches: 10. Germline assignment: CDR1 LNHDA and CDR2 SQIVND (reference sequence). This CDR3 is built from 14 residues. The CDR3 sequence is CASSLGTSKDTQYF. CDR3 sequence (DNA): TGTGCCAGTTCCCTGGGGACTAGTAAGGATACGCAGTATTTT.

The V gene is TRBV7-6, the J gene TRBJ1-6; unclear D gene. Germline V gene data show CDR1 as SGHVS and CDR2 as FNYEAQ. V was clipped by 1 base and J by 3 bases, with 10 bases between them. CDR3 length equals 16 residues. The DNA for the CDR3 is TGTGCCAGCAGCTTAGGAGGGAACGGCTATAATTCACCCCTCCACTTT. This sequence encodes CASSLGGNGYNSPLHF.